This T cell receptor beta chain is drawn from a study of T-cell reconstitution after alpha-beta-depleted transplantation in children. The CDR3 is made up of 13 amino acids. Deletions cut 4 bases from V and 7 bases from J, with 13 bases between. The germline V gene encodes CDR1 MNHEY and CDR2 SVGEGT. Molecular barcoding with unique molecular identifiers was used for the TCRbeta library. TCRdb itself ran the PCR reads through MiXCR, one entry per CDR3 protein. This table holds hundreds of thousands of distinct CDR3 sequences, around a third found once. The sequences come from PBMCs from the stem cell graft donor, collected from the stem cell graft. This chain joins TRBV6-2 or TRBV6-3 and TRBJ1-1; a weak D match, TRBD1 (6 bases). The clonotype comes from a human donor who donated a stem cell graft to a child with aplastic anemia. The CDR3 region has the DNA TGTGCCAGCAGTTCGGGGACACCCCTTGAAGCTTTCTTT. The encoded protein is CASSSGTPLEAFF.